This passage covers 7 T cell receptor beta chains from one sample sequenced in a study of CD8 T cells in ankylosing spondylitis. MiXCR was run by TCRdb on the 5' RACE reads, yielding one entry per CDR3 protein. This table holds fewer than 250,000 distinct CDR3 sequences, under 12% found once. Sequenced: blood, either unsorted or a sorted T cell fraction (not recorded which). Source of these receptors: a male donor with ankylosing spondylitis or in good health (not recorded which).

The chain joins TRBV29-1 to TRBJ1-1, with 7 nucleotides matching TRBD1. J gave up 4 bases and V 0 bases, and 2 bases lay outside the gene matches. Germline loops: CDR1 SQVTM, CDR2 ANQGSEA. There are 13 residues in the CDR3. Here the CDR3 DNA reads TGCAGCGTTGAAGATCCAGGGGGCACTGAAGCTTTCTTT. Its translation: CSVEDPGGTEAFF.

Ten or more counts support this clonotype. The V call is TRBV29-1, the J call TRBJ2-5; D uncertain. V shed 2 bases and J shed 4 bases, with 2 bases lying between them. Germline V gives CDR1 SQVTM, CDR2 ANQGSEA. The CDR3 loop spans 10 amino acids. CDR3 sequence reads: CSVERETQYF. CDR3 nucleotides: TGCAGCGTTGAAAGAGAGACCCAGTACTTC. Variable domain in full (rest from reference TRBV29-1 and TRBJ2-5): SAVISQKPSRDICQRGTSLTIQCQVDSQVTMMFWYRQQPGQSLTLIATANQGSEATYESGFVIDKFPISRPNLTFSTLTVSNMSPEDSSIYLCSVERETQYFGPGTRLLVL.

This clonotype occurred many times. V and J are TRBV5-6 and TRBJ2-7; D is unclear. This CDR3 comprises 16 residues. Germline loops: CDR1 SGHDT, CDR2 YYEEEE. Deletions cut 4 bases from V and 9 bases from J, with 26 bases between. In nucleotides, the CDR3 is TGTGCCAGCAGCCCCTCGCTGGACGAGTTCTCTAAAGGGCAGTACTTC. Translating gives CASSPSLDEFSKGQYF.

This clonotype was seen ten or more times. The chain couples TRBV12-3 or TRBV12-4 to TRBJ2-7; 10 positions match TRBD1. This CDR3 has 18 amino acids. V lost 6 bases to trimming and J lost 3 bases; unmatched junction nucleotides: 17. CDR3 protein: CASSPLKTGQGTLYEQYF. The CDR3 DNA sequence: TGTGCCAGCAGCCCCTTGAAAACGGGACAGGGGACCCTCTACGAGCAGTACTTC.

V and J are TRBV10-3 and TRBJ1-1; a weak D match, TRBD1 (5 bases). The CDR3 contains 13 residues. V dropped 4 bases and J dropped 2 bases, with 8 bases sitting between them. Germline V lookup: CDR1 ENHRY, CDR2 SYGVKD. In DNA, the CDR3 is TGTGCCATCAGTGGCGACAGAAACACTGAAGCTTTCTTT. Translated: CAISGDRNTEAFF.

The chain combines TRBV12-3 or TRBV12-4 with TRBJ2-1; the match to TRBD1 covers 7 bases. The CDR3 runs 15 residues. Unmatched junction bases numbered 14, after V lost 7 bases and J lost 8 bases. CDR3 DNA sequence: TGTGCCAGCACCCCACGTTCCCCTACAGGGGATGAGCAGTTCTTC. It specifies CASTPRSPTGDEQFF.

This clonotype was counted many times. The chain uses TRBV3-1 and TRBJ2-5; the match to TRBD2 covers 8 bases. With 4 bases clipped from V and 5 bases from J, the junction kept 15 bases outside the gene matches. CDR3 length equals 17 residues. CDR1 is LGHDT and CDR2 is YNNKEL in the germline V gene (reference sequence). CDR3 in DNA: TGTGCCAGCAGCCCCCTAACGACGGGGGGGCTTCTGGAGACCCAGTACTTC. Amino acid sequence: CASSPLTTGGLLETQYF.